The present entry profiles one T cell receptor (beta chain) with its context. Its antigen is as yet unknown. The sample belongs to a study of Ad26.COV2.S vaccination and SARS-CoV-2 variants. Study information: As a participant in COV1001, the donor was in the Ad26.COV2.S trial arm. General observations from the study: People who got the vaccine had more spike-specific TCR breadth than people who got placebo. Assessments of TCR breadth and depth may have underestimated the total T cell responses.

Stated treatment: 15 to 20 received Ad26.COV2.S at low or high dose, single or two shots; a few received placebo; per-sample allocation not given. It was on day 63 after the first vaccine or placebo injection that samples were taken. In germline, CDR1 is LGHDT, CDR2 YNNKEL (reference sequence). V dropped 4 bases and J dropped 6; count of bases not matched to a gene: 9. The length of the CDR3 is 15 residues. TCRdb keeps only in-frame clones here, not all; method: immunoSEQ multiplex PCR. Altogether roughly 240,000 clones are present, 70% to 90% being singletons, with the ten largest covering around a tenth.

The receptor was isolated from a person between 18 and 65 years old who received the Ad26.COV2.S COVID-19 vaccine or a placebo. V and J are TRBV3-1 (or the pseudogene TRBV3-2) and TRBJ2-7, with 10 bases lining up with TRBD1. The material was peripheral blood, obtained in a trial of Ad26.COV2.S vaccine versus placebo. Here the CDR3 DNA reads TGTGCCAGCAGCCGGTATGGGACAGGGGCTCGCGAGCAGTACTTC. This sequence encodes CASSRYGTGAREQYF.